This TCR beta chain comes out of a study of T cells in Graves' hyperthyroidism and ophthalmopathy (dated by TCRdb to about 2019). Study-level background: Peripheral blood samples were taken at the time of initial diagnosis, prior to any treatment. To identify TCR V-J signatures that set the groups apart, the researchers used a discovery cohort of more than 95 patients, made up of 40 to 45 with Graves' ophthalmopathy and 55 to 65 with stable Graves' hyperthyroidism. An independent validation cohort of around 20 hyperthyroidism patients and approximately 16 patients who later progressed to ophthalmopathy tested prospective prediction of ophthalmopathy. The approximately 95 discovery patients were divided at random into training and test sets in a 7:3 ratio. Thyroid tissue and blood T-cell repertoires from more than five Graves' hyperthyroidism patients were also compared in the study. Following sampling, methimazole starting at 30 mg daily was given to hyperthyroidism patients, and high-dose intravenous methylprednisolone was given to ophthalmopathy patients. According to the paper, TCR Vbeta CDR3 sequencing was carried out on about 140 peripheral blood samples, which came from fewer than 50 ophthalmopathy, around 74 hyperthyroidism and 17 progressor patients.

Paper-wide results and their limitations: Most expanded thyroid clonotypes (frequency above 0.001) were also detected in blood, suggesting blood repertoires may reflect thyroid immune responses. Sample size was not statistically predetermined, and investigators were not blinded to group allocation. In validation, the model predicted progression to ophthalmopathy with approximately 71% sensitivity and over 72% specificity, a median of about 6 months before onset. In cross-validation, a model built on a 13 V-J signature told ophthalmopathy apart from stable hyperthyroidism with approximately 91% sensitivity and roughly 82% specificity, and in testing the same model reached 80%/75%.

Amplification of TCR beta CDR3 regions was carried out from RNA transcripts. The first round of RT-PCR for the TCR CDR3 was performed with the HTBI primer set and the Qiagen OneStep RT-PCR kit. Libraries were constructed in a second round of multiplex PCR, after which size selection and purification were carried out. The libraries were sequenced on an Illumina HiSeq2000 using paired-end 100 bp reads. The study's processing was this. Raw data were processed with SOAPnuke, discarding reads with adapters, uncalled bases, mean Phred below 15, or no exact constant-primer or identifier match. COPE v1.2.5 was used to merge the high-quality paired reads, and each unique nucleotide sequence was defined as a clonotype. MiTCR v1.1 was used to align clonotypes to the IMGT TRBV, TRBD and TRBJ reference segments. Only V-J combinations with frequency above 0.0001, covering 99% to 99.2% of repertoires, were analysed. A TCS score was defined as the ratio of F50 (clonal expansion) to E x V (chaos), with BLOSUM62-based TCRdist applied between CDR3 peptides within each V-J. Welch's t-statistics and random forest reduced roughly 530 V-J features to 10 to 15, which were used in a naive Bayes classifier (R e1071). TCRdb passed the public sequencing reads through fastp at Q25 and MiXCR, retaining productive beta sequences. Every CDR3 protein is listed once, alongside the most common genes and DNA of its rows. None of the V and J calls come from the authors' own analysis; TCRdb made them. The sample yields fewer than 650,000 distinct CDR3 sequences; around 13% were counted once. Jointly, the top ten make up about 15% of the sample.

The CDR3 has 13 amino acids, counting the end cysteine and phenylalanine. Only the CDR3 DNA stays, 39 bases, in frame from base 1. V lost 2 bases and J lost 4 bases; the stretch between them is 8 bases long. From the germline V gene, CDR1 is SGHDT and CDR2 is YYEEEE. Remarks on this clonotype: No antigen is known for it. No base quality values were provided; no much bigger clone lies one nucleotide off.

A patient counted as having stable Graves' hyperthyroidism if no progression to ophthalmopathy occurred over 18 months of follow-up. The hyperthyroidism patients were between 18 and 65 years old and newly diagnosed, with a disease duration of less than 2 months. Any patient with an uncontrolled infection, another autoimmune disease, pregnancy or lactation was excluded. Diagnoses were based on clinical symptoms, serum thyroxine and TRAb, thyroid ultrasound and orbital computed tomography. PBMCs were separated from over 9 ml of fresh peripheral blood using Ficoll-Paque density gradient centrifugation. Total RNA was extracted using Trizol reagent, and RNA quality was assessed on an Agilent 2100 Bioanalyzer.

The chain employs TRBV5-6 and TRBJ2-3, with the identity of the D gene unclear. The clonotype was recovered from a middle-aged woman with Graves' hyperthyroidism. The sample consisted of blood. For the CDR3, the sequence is CASSLSASDTQYF. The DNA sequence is TGTGCCAGCAGCTTATCCGCGTCAGATACGCAGTATTTT.